Included here is one T cell receptor beta chain sequence, with context. The CDR3 is 16 amino acids. The V segment lost 4 bases and the J segment 4 bases; nucleotides outside the gene matches: 7. Germline loops: CDR1 MNHNS, CDR2 SASEGT. This specimen comes from a study of blood T cell repertoires in COVID-19. Background on the study: Specimens from acute and convalescent COVID-19 originated in the United States, Italy and Spain. In each case, the material was cDNA or gDNA derived from T cells, B-cell-depleted T cells, or PBMCs.

In the source study's methods: Estimates of nucleated cell counts were drawn from the amplification of reference gene primers. Only in-frame clones appear in the TCRdb table, and some are missing; sequencing was by immunoSEQ multiplex PCR. V and J calls and clone size are as listed in that table; D and trimming were resolved from the DNA. The repertoire holds about 37,000 clones, with over 75% as singletons. The chain has TRBV6-1 and TRBJ2-1; 10 bases fit TRBD2. The receptor was isolated from a man between 60 and 75 years old with active COVID-19. The sample consisted of peripheral blood. CDR3: CASSVSLAGAYNEQFF. The CDR3 DNA reads TGTGCCAGCAGTGTTTCCCTAGCGGGAGCGTACAATGAGCAGTTCTTC.